Each of the 18 T cell receptor beta chains below was sequenced from the same sample in a study of CD8+ T cells in alopecia areata. cDNA serving as the sequencing template came from extracted, reverse transcribed RNA. Using immunoSEQ multiplex PCR, the repertoire was profiled, and TCRdb retains in-frame clones only, with some absent. The table lists approximately 210,000 clones, roughly 66% of them singletons, with around 1.3% in the top ten. The treatment denotes: oral pan-JAK inhibitor, 5-10 mg twice daily. The source was CD4+ T cells sorted from blood, collected between weeks 43 and 45, from a patient treated with tofacitinib. All receptors derive from a human donor with alopecia areata.

The V and J genes are TRBV27 and TRBJ1-6; perhaps TRBD1 as D (5 bases). CDR1 and CDR2 (germline): MNHEY, SMNVEV (reference sequence). This CDR3 comprises 15 residues. Trimming left V 6 bases short and J 2 bases short, with 11 bases between. The CDR3 is CASSQGVTYNSPLHF. The CDR3 DNA reads as TGTGCCAGCAGCCAAGGGGTTACCTATAATTCACCCCTCCACTTT.

This clone was seen many times. The chain recombines TRBV5-1 with TRBJ2-2; D is unresolved. The ends were cut back, 0 bases at V and 0 bases at J, with 6 bases in the middle. The CDR3 is made up of 15 amino acids. CDR1 is SGHRS and CDR2 is YFSETQ in the germline V gene. CDR3 bases: TGCGCCAGCAGCTTGGCTCAGCCGAACACCGGGGAGCTGTTTTTT. Protein product: CASSLAQPNTGELFF.

This clone was detected only once. This chain links TRBV9 with TRBJ2-3; perhaps TRBD2 as D (6 bases). The V end was cut by 3 bases, the J end by 5 bases, with 13 bases between. The CDR3 consists of 14 residues. CDR1 SGDLS and CDR2 YYNGEE come from the germline V gene. CDR3 nucleotides: TGTGCCAGCAGCGAGGGAGGCCGGGAAGATACGCAGTATTTT. Amino acid sequence: CASSEGGREDTQYF.

This clone was seen a few times. The chain combines TRBV7-3 with TRBJ2-5; possibly TRBD1 for D (6 bases). Looked up from germline, CDR1 is SGHTA and CDR2 is FQGTGA. The CDR3 loop spans 15 amino acids. Trimming stripped 1 base from V and 1 base from J, with 10 bases between. CDR3 sequence (DNA): TGTGCCAGCAGCTTAAGGTCAGGGGCCCAAGAGACCCAGTACTTC. It specifies CASSLRSGAQETQYF.

V and J are TRBV13 and TRBJ1-6; weak D call: TRBD1 (5 bases). The V end lost 6 bases, the J end lost 10 bases, and 13 bases lay between the germline ends. The CDR3 spans 13 residues. Germline values: CDR1 PRHDT, CDR2 FYEKMQ (reference sequence). The CDR3 sequence is CASRSAGESPLHF. CDR3 DNA: TGTGCCAGCAGGTCCGCGGGGGAGTCACCCCTCCACTTT.

The gene calls are TRBV2 and TRBJ2-1; no clear D. Germline loops: CDR1 SNHLY, CDR2 FYNNEI. The CDR3 contains 17 residues. Trimming removed 7 bases at V and 4 bases at J, with 23 bases between. In DNA form, the CDR3 reads TGTGCCAGCATCCATTTCGATCGACCAAGATCATACAATGAGCAGTTCTTC. Amino acid sequence: CASIHFDRPRSYNEQFF.

The chain links TRBV9 to TRBJ1-2; no firm D call. Germline assignment: CDR1 SGDLS and CDR2 YYNGEE. This CDR3 contains 12 residues. The V and J ends lost 4 bases and 10 bases respectively, with 14 bases between them. The CDR3 here is CASSPDMGYYTF. Written as DNA, the CDR3 is TGTGCCAGCAGCCCCGATATGGGATACTACACCTTC.

This clone has only one observation. The chain couples TRBV23-1 to TRBJ2-7; D unclear. TRBV23-1 is flagged as an ORF with uncertain function. The CDR3 runs 12 residues. Trimming stripped 7 bases from V and 5 bases from J, with 12 bases between. The CDR3 bases are TGCGCCAGCACCAAAGGGATGCACGAGCAGTACTTC. Amino acid sequence: CASTKGMHEQYF.

The V gene is TRBV4-3, the J gene TRBJ2-3; 8 bases agree with TRBD1. The V and J ends lost 4 bases and 2 bases, in that order; junction bases with no gene match: 8. The CDR3 runs to 16 residues. CDR1 is LGHNA and CDR2 is YSLEER in the germline V gene. CDR3 nucleotides: TGCGCCAGCAGCCGCGGGACAGGTGACCCCACAGATACGCAGTATTTT. Its protein product is CASSRGTGDPTDTQYF.

This clone was counted once. This chain joins TRBV6-1 and TRBJ2-3, with D tentatively TRBD1 or TRBD2 (5 bases each). Germline-derived CDR1 and CDR2 are MNHNS and SASEGT. This CDR3 is built from 15 residues. V gave up 11 bases and J gave up 4 bases, with 22 bases separating them. The CDR3 is CAVREGVRGADTQYF. In DNA form, the CDR3 reads TGTGCCGTTAGAGAAGGGGTCCGGGGAGCAGATACGCAGTATTTT.

This clone was counted only a few times. The chain joins TRBV29-1 to TRBJ2-1, with 16 nucleotides matching TRBD2. From germline, CDR1 is SQVTM and CDR2 ANQGSEA. CDR3 length: 14 residues. With 7 bases clipped from V and 9 bases from J, the junction kept 6 bases outside the gene matches. CDR3 in amino acids: CSAGTSGGAGEQFF. As DNA, the CDR3 is TGCAGCGCCGGGACTAGCGGGGGGGCGGGTGAGCAGTTCTTC.

This chain joins TRBV30 and TRBJ1-2, with D possibly being TRBD1 (6 bases). The CDR3 extends over 14 amino acids. V was cut by 3 bases and J by 2 bases, with 13 bases left in between. The germline CDR1 and CDR2 sequences are GTSNPN and SVGIG (reference sequence). CDR3 loop: CAWSPDSLNYGYTF. CDR3 bases: TGTGCCTGGAGCCCGGACAGCCTAAACTATGGCTACACCTTC.

This chain connects TRBV6-5 to TRBJ1-1; TRBD1 might be the D (6 bases). The CDR3 is 14 amino acids. Germline lookup yields CDR1 MNHEY and CDR2 SVGAGI. Trimming stripped 6 bases from V and 4 bases from J, with 15 bases between. DNA for the CDR3: TGTGCCAGCAGCATAGGGAGGGGGGCCACTGAAGCTTTCTTT. Its translation: CASSIGRGATEAFF.

This clone appeared once. The chain couples TRBV9 to TRBJ2-7, with D possibly being TRBD2 (5 bases). V lost 4 bases and J lost 5, with 19 bases in between. CDR3 length: 15 amino acids. The germline CDR1 and CDR2 sequences are SGDLS and YYNGEE. This chain's CDR3 is CASSSPDSTLHEQYF. Written as DNA, the CDR3 is TGTGCCAGCAGCTCCCCGGACTCCACGCTCCACGAGCAGTACTTC.

This rearrangement joins TRBV6-5 to TRBJ2-7, with D possibly TRBD2 on 5 matching bases. V lost 2 bases, J lost 5 bases, and 7 bases lay in between. This CDR3 spans 12 amino acids. Germline-derived CDR1 and CDR2 are MNHEY and SVGAGI. This CDR3 is CASSYAGNEQYF. The CDR3, as DNA: TGTGCCAGCAGTTACGCCGGGAACGAGCAGTACTTC.

The CDR3, as DNA: TGTGCCATCAGTGAATTCAGGGACAGGGCGTCCGAGCAGTACTTC. It yields the protein CAISEFRDRASEQYF. V is TRBV10-3 and J is TRBJ2-7, with 9 bases aligning to TRBD1. J gave up 6 bases and V 3 bases, and 9 bases lay outside the gene matches. CDR1 is ENHRY and CDR2 is SYGVKD in the germline V gene. The CDR3 totals 15 residues.

V is TRBV29-1 and J is TRBJ2-2; tentative D call: TRBD1 (5 bases). Per the germline V gene, CDR1 is SQVTM and CDR2 is ANQGSEA. This CDR3 has 13 amino acids. The V end was cut by 3 bases, the J end by 3 bases, with 8 bases between. The CDR3 sequence: CSVDLQDTGELFF. CDR3 nucleotide sequence: TGCAGCGTTGACTTACAGGACACCGGGGAGCTGTTTTTT.

The CDR3 region has the DNA TGTGCCTGGAGTGCCCCAGGGGCTGGCTACACCTTC. The encoded protein is CAWSAPGAGYTF. The chain links TRBV30 to TRBJ1-2, with a tentative D call TRBD1 (6 bases). V was pared by 1 base and J by 7 bases, with 10 bases between. Germline V gene sequence: CDR1 GTSNPN, CDR2 SVGIG (reference sequence). CDR3 length: 12 residues.